This T cell receptor beta chain was retrieved from a study of breast tumors, draining lymph nodes, adjacent tissues. Germline V CDR1 and CDR2: MNHEY, SVGAGI. The CDR3 covers 14 residues. V gave up 6 bases and J gave up 4 bases, with 16 bases separating them. MiXCR was run by TCRdb on the multiplex PCR reads, yielding one entry per CDR3 protein. The table includes 50,000 to 65,000 distinct CDR3 sequences, roughly 40% detected once. Specimen: breast tumor tissue. This TCR was recovered from a female donor with breast cancer. Some clones in this sample may be carry-over from other donors' samples. The chain uses TRBV6-5 and TRBJ2-7; a possible D gene is TRBD1 (5 bases). CDR3 DNA: TGTGCCAGCAGACGTTCTGACAGCTATTACGAGCAGTACTTC. The encoded protein is CASRRSDSYYEQYF.